This entry lists 30 T cell receptor beta chains sequenced from one sample in a study of blood T cell repertoires in COVID-19. Only in-frame clones appear in the TCRdb table, and some are missing; sequencing was by immunoSEQ multiplex PCR. The sample consists of about 15,000 clones, about 89% of them appearing once. The sample was peripheral blood. These receptors were taken from a woman in her 70s in a cohort sampled during active or convalescent COVID-19.

The chain combines TRBV30 with TRBJ1-1, with 8 bases aligning to TRBD1. J was trimmed by 1 base and V by 5 bases; bases with no gene match: 6. CDR3 size: 14 residues. Germline V lookup: CDR1 GTSNPN, CDR2 SVGIG (reference sequence). In DNA form, the CDR3 reads TGTGCCTGGGACCCCGGGACAGGGAACACTGAAGCTTTCTTT. It translates to CAWDPGTGNTEAFF.

This chain connects TRBV7-9 to TRBJ2-1; 8 nucleotides match TRBD1. Germline-derived CDR1 and CDR2 are SEHNR and FQNEAQ (reference sequence). V gave up 0 bases and J gave up 14 bases; unmatched junction bases: 6. This CDR3 has 13 residues. This CDR3 reads CASSLAGQGREFF. The CDR3 coding sequence is TGTGCCAGCAGCTTAGCCGGACAGGGTCGGGAGTTCTTC. Together with reference TRBV7-9 and TRBJ2-1, the CDR3 gives the full variable domain: DTGVSQNPRHKITKRGQNVTFRCDPISEHNRLYWYRQTLGQGPEFLTYFQNEAQLEKSRLLSDRFSAERPKGSFSTLEIQRTEQGDSAMYLCASSLAGQGREFFGPGTRLTVL.

The V call is TRBV7-9, the J call TRBJ2-7; 9 bases agree with TRBD1. J gave up 4 bases and V 4 bases, and 5 bases lay outside the gene matches. This CDR3 spans 14 amino acids. Germline V gene data show CDR1 as SEHNR and CDR2 as FQNEAQ (reference sequence). CDR3: CASSYRQGVYEQYF. In DNA, the CDR3 is TGTGCCAGCAGCTATCGACAGGGGGTTTACGAGCAGTACTTC.

This chain connects TRBV6-5 to TRBJ2-3, with 10 bases that match TRBD1. The CDR3 has 16 amino acids. Germline V lookup: CDR1 MNHEY, CDR2 SVGAGI. Germline trimming cut 0 bases from V and 3 bases from J; bases unmatched to any gene: 3. The CDR3 region is CASSYSKGQGTDTQYF. CDR3 nucleotides: TGTGCCAGCAGTTACTCGAAGGGACAGGGGACAGATACGCAGTATTTT.

The rearrangement links TRBV6-5 to TRBJ1-2; a weak D match, TRBD1 (5 bases). Germline V gene sequence: CDR1 MNHEY, CDR2 SVGAGI. The CDR3 covers 15 residues. V lost 10 bases to trimming and J lost 3 bases, with 21 bases between them. In DNA, the CDR3 is TGTGCCACCTCCCCGGGGGGACGGAATCACTATGGCTACACCTTC. Translation gives CATSPGGRNHYGYTF.

This chain joins TRBV28 and TRBJ2-1; 10 bases match TRBD1. The CDR3 runs to 15 residues. V shed 2 bases and J 4 bases; nucleotides not matched to a gene: 2. Germline loops: CDR1 MDHEN, CDR2 SYDVKM. The CDR3 nucleotides read TGTGCCAGCAGTTTAAGACAGGGGGCGTACAATGAGCAGTTCTTC. Amino acid sequence: CASSLRQGAYNEQFF.

This clone was seen once. J is TRBJ1-2 and V is TRBV4-3; D unresolved. The CDR3 extends over 16 amino acids. Per the germline V gene, CDR1 is LGHNA and CDR2 is YSLEER. V lost 4 bases, J lost 4 bases, and 19 bases lay in between. In DNA, the CDR3 is TGCGCCAGCAGCCCGATGGGCCCAACAGTAACCTATGGCTACACCTTC. It is translated as CASSPMGPTVTYGYTF.

The chain joins TRBV9 to TRBJ1-6; D not certain. The V gene's germline CDR1 is SGDLS and CDR2 YYNGEE. Trimming took 4 bases from V and 7 from J, leaving 9 bases between them. This CDR3 comprises 13 residues. For the CDR3, the DNA is TGTGCCAGCAGCTCAATACAGAATTCACCCCTCCACTTT. Its translation is CASSSIQNSPLHF.

The V gene is TRBV11-1, the J gene TRBJ1-2, with D possibly TRBD1 on 6 matching bases. Germline CDR1 and CDR2: SGHAT and FQDESV (reference sequence). The V and J ends lost 5 bases and 0 bases respectively, with 10 bases between them. This CDR3 region has 14 residues. CDR3 residues: CASSQDRSNYGYTF. The DNA of the CDR3 is TGTGCCAGCAGCCAAGACAGGTCTAACTATGGCTACACCTTC.

The chain employs TRBV28 and TRBJ1-2, with TRBD1 matching over 8 bases. In germline, CDR1 is MDHEN, CDR2 SYDVKM. The CDR3 is 16 amino acids. The junction had 12 bases not matched to a gene; V was cut back by 7 bases and J by 2 bases. The CDR3 bases are TGTGCCAGCACCAGTTTAGACCGGACAGGGAACTATGGCTACACCTTC. Its protein product is CASTSLDRTGNYGYTF.

A few counts support this clone. The chain is built from TRBV19 and TRBJ2-5; 11 nucleotides match TRBD2. From germline, CDR1 is LNHDA and CDR2 SQIVND (reference sequence). V trimming: 6 bases; J trimming: 2 bases; junction bases outside the gene matches: 5. The CDR3 is 15 residues long. The CDR3 loop reads CASRPGLAVQETQYF. CDR3 nucleotide sequence: TGTGCCAGTAGGCCGGGACTAGCGGTACAAGAGACCCAGTACTTC.

The J gene is TRBJ2-1, the V gene TRBV19, with TRBD2 matching 9 bases. The CDR3 is made up of 14 amino acids. The germline gives CDR1 LNHDA, CDR2 SQIVND (reference sequence). J gave up 4 bases and V 7 bases, and 5 bases lay outside the gene matches. Here the CDR3 DNA reads TGTGCCAGTATCCGGGCGGGGGGGTACAATGAGCAGTTCTTC. It translates to CASIRAGGYNEQFF.

J is TRBJ1-1 and V is TRBV5-5; maybe TRBD1 (6 bases). The V end was cut by 2 bases, the J end by 0 bases, with 20 bases between. The CDR3 covers 18 residues. Germline assignment: CDR1 SGHKS and CDR2 YYEKEE (reference sequence). The CDR3 region is CASSFRQGYPIMNTEAFF. For the CDR3, the DNA is TGTGCCAGCAGCTTTCGTCAGGGGTACCCTATTATGAACACTGAAGCTTTCTTT.

This clone came up a few times. The rearrangement links TRBV4-1 to TRBJ2-7; TRBD1 matches at 7 bases. Germline loops: CDR1 MGHRA, CDR2 YSYEKL. This CDR3 region has 13 residues. Trimming removed 4 bases from V and 2 bases from J; junction bases left unmatched: 2. The CDR3 DNA is TGCGCCAGCAGCCGGGACAGTACCTACGAGCAGTACTTC. Residues: CASSRDSTYEQYF.

This clone was detected only once. The chain couples TRBV7-2 to TRBJ1-1; no definite D call. The CDR3 runs to 13 residues. CDR1 SGHTA and CDR2 FQGNSA come from the germline V gene. Trimming took off 8 bases at V and 1 base at J, with 11 bases between the two ends. The CDR3 coding sequence is TGTGCCAGCGGTTCGGGTTCGAACACTGAAGCTTTCTTT. It is translated as CASGSGSNTEAFF.

The V and J genes are TRBV28 and TRBJ1-2; tentatively, D is TRBD1 (5 bases). Trimming removed 4 bases from V and 3 bases from J, with 12 bases in between. The CDR3 is 14 amino acids. CDR1 and CDR2 from the germline V gene are MDHEN and SYDVKM. The CDR3 DNA sequence: TGTGCCAGCAGTTGGGGGGGATCTGACTATGGCTACACCTTC. This encodes CASSWGGSDYGYTF.

The chain uses TRBV28 and TRBJ2-7, with unresolved D. Germline lookup yields CDR1 MDHEN and CDR2 SYDVKM. V lost 3 bases and J 1 base, leaving 13 bases between the germline ends. This CDR3 contains 15 residues. The CDR3 DNA is TGTGCCAGCAGTTTCTGGAGAATCGAATCCTACGAGCAGTACTTC. Protein: CASSFWRIESYEQYF. The complete variable domain, with remaining parts taken from reference TRBV28 and TRBJ2-7, reads DVKVTQSSRYLVKRTGEKVFLECVQDMDHENMFWYRQDPGLGLRLIYFSYDVKMKEKGDIPEGYSVSREKKERFSLILESASTNQTSMYLCASSFWRIESYEQYFGPGTRLTVT.

This chain links TRBV11-1 with TRBJ2-3; D may be TRBD2 (6 bases). Germline loops: CDR1 SGHAT, CDR2 FQDESV (reference sequence). This CDR3 contains 13 residues. Between the trimmed V and J ends, which lost 5 bases and 11 bases, there was a span of 17 bases. The CDR3 loop is CASSLREQAVQYF. The DNA for the CDR3 is TGTGCCAGCAGCCTCCGGGAGCAGGCAGTGCAGTATTTT. The full variable domain, its missing parts supplied by reference TRBV11-1 and TRBJ2-3, is EAEVAQSPRYKITEKSQAVAFWCDPISGHATLYWYRQILGQGPELLVQFQDESVVDDSQLPKDRFSAERLKGVDSTLKIQPAELGDSAMYLCASSLREQAVQYFGPGTRLTVL.

The chain carries TRBV19 and TRBJ2-3; D is perhaps TRBD2 (5 bases). Germline CDR1 and CDR2: LNHDA and SQIVND (reference sequence). Deletions cut 4 bases from V and 4 bases from J, with 9 bases between. CDR3 length: 13 residues. In DNA, the CDR3 is TGTGCCAGTAGTACCCATAGCGCAGATACGCAGTATTTT. Its translation: CASSTHSADTQYF. The variable domain in full, completed from reference TRBV19 and TRBJ2-3, reads DGGITQSPKYLFRKEGQNVTLSCEQNLNHDAMYWYRQDPGQGLRLIYYSQIVNDFQKGDIAEGYSVSREKKESFPLTVTSAQKNPTAFYLCASSTHSADTQYFGPGTRLTVL.

A word on this clone: The identical CDR3 is also encoded by other nucleotide sequences in the sample. The V gene is TRBV7-9, the J gene TRBJ2-3, with 9 bases lining up with TRBD1. This CDR3 has 14 residues. Germline CDR1 SEHNR, CDR2 FQNEAQ (reference sequence). V was pared by 9 bases and J by 0 bases, with 4 bases of the junction left unmatched. Here the CDR3 reads CASTGTGSTDTQYF. The CDR3 DNA reads TGTGCCAGTACCGGGACAGGGAGCACAGATACGCAGTATTTT.

The J gene is TRBJ1-2, the V gene TRBV6-6, with 7 bases that match TRBD1. CDR1 and CDR2 (germline): MNHNY, SVGAGI (reference sequence). The CDR3 extends over 14 amino acids. Germline trimming cut 6 bases from V and 2 bases from J; bases unmatched to any gene: 6. The CDR3 reads CASRVTGTNYGYTF. The CDR3 region has the DNA TGTGCCAGCAGAGTGACAGGGACGAACTATGGCTACACCTTC.

V usage is TRBV5-4 and J usage is TRBJ2-1, with 12 nucleotides matching TRBD1. The CDR3 is 15 residues long. Germline V gene data show CDR1 as SGHNT and CDR2 as YYREEE (reference sequence). V was pared by 4 bases and J by 8 bases, with 7 bases of the junction left unmatched. CDR3 sequence: CASSMGQGAHHEQFF. The CDR3 DNA is TGTGCCAGCAGCATGGGACAGGGGGCGCATCATGAGCAGTTCTTC.

The chain couples TRBV5-6 to TRBJ1-2; TRBD1 agrees at 7 bases. CDR3 length: 14 amino acids. V shed 1 base and J 8 bases; nucleotides not matched to a gene: 8. Per the germline V gene, CDR1 is SGHDT and CDR2 is YYEEEE. The DNA of the CDR3 is TGTGCCAGCAGCTTGTTGAAAGGGGGCAAAGGCTACACCTTC. It codes for CASSLLKGGKGYTF.

The J gene is TRBJ1-3, the V gene TRBV10-3, with TRBD1 matching over 9 bases. Germline V lookup: CDR1 ENHRY, CDR2 SYGVKD. V was clipped by 8 bases and J by 5 bases; unmatched bases: 7. This CDR3 has 14 residues. This chain's CDR3 is CAIYRGQGRNTIYF. In DNA, the CDR3 is TGTGCCATCTATCGGGGACAGGGCCGAAACACCATATATTTT.

Written as DNA, the CDR3 is TGTGCCAGCAGTTACTCGGGACTAGCGGGGTTCACCGGGGAGCTGTTTTTT. It codes for CASSYSGLAGFTGELFF. This chain connects TRBV6-2 or TRBV6-3 to TRBJ2-2, with 13 nucleotides matching TRBD2. Looked up from germline, CDR1 is MNHEY and CDR2 is SVGEGT. V dropped 0 bases and J dropped 4; count of bases not matched to a gene: 2. The CDR3 covers 17 residues.

The chain combines TRBV11-2 with TRBJ1-2; 7 bases match TRBD1. Per the germline V gene, CDR1 is SGHAT and CDR2 is FQNNGV. Trimming removed 4 bases from V and 7 bases from J; junction bases left unmatched: 3. The CDR3 totals 12 residues. CDR3 coding DNA: TGTGCCAGCAGCTCCGACAGGGCTGGCTACACCTTC. Amino acids: CASSSDRAGYTF.

V is TRBV11-2 and J is TRBJ1-1; D might be TRBD1 (5 bases). Germline CDR1 is SGHAT and CDR2 is FQNNGV. The V gene lost 0 bases and the J gene lost 10 bases, with 18 bases spanning the gap. The CDR3 contains 15 residues. The CDR3 here is CASSLDFGQGRVAFF. The CDR3 DNA sequence: TGTGCCAGCAGCTTAGATTTCGGTCAGGGAAGGGTAGCTTTCTTT.

V and J are TRBV28 and TRBJ2-5; D call uncertain. V was cut by 6 bases and J by 2 bases, with 4 bases left in between. The CDR3 consists of 11 residues. CDR1 is MDHEN, CDR2 SYDVKM, per germline. The CDR3 DNA reads as TGTGCCAGCAGGAGGCAAGAGACCCAGTACTTC. It encodes CASRRQETQYF.

The V call is TRBV14, the J call TRBJ1-3; 8 bases agree with TRBD1. CDR1 is SGHDN, CDR2 FVKESK, per germline. The V gene end was trimmed by 4 bases and the J gene end by 5 bases; junction bases not matched to a gene: 10. This CDR3 has 16 amino acids. In nucleotides, the CDR3 is TGTGCCAGCAGCCCGATCGGACAGGGAAGACGAAACACCATATATTTT. This encodes CASSPIGQGRRNTIYF.

The rearrangement joins TRBV2 to TRBJ2-1; 9 bases line up with TRBD2. Losses at the gene ends were 6 bases for V and 10 bases for J; bases not matched to a gene: 13. The CDR3 loop spans 15 amino acids. CDR1 and CDR2 (germline): SNHLY, FYNNEI. The CDR3 reads CASRKGWLAGREQFF. As DNA, the CDR3 is TGTGCCAGCAGAAAGGGGTGGCTAGCGGGGAGGGAGCAGTTCTTC.